The rows below give T cell receptor beta chains drawn from one sample of a study of shared clonotypes between healthy human individuals. Data came from immunoSEQ multiplex PCR; TCRdb stores just in-frame clones and leaves some out. The table shows roughly 2,300,000 clones, with around 90% occurring only once. Sequencing input: naive CD4+ T cells from PBMCs. Receptors were obtained from a man aged 18 to 30 in good health. Some clones in this sample may be carry-over from other donors' samples. The CDR3 runs from the conserved cysteine through the conserved F or W. Each record gives: J gene, D gene, V gene, clone size, CDR3 protein, CDR3 DNA. The D gene is left open where the match is weak. Rows may omit the clone size; those that give it use once, few, many or a size class.

>TRBJ1-5|.|TRBV28|.
CASTLGGASNQPQHF
TGTGCCAGCACCCTAGGGGGGGCGAGCAATCAGCCCCAGCATTTT
>TRBJ2-6|.|TRBV11-2|.
CASSFGGSGANVLTF
TGTGCCAGCAGCTTTGGGGGGAGTGGGGCCAACGTCCTGACTTTC
>TRBJ1-2|TRBD1|TRBV5-8|once
CASSLAGQGRVGYTF
TGTGCCAGCAGCTTGGCGGGACAGGGACGGGTAGGCTACACCTTC
>TRBJ2-2|TRBD2|TRBV7-9|once
CASSFTTSGTTGELFF
TGTGCCAGCAGCTTTACGACTAGCGGGACCACCGGGGAGCTGTTTTTT
>TRBJ2-7|.|TRBV19|.
CASSTSSSNEQYF
TGTGCCAGTAGTACGTCTAGCTCCAACGAGCAGTACTTC
>TRBJ2-7|.|TRBV10-3|.
CAIRQKLQGTYEQYF
TGTGCCATCAGACAAAAGTTACAAGGGACCTACGAGCAGTACTTC
>TRBJ2-5|.|TRBV7-9|once
CASSYFQGSGETQYF
TGTGCCAGCAGCTACTTCCAGGGTAGCGGAGAGACCCAGTACTTC
>TRBJ2-2|TRBD1|TRBV18|once
CASSLDRAANTGELFF
TGTGCCAGCTCACTGGACAGGGCCGCGAACACCGGGGAGCTGTTTTTT
>TRBJ2-5|.|TRBV5-1|.
CASNPPRGGETQYF
TGCGCCAGCAACCCCCCAAGGGGTGGGGAGACCCAGTACTTC
>TRBJ2-7|.|TRBV11-2|.
CASSLDQVTRYEQYF
TGTGCCAGCAGCTTAGATCAAGTGACTAGATACGAGCAGTACTTC
>TRBJ2-7|.|TRBV5-4|.
CASSSGGPAGDNEQYF
TGTGCCAGCAGCTCAGGGGGGCCAGCGGGAGATAACGAGCAGTACTTC
>TRBJ2-5|.|TRBV9|.
CASSVVGGTQETQYF
TGTGCCAGCAGCGTAGTAGGAGGGACCCAAGAGACCCAGTACTTC
>TRBJ2-1|TRBD2|TRBV15|.
CATSSLSGSESYNEQFF
TGTGCCACCAGCAGCCTTAGCGGGAGTGAGTCCTACAATGAGCAGTTCTTC
>TRBJ2-1|TRBD2|TRBV29-1|once
CSVEDRDSGRAHNEQFF
TGCAGCGTTGAAGATCGGGATAGCGGGAGGGCCCATAATGAGCAGTTCTTC
>TRBJ1-3|.|TRBV4-1|once
CASSATDSGNTIYF
TGCGCCAGCAGCGCGACAGACTCTGGAAACACCATATATTTT
>TRBJ2-2|TRBD2|TRBV27|once
CATDIAGTNTGELFF
TGTGCCACCGATATAGCGGGTACGAACACCGGGGAGCTGTTTTTT
>TRBJ2-5|.|TRBV19|.
CASSITQEGGQETQYF
TGTGCCAGTAGTATAACCCAGGAGGGGGGGCAAGAGACCCAGTACTTC
>TRBJ1-3|.|TRBV7-9|.
CASTEPGGRSGNTIYF
TGTGCCAGCACCGAACCCGGGGGCCGCTCTGGAAACACCATATATTTT
>TRBJ1-4|.|TRBV19|.
CASSNTATNEKLFF
TGTGCCAGTAGTAATACAGCCACTAATGAAAAACTGTTTTTT
>TRBJ1-3|TRBD1|TRBV28|.
CASSFQGASGNTIYF
TGTGCCAGCAGTTTCCAGGGGGCGTCTGGAAACACCATATATTTT
>TRBJ2-7|.|TRBV5-1|.
CASSLEAGFFYEQYF
TGCGCCAGCAGCTTGGAGGCAGGGTTTTTTTACGAGCAGTACTTC
>TRBJ1-2|TRBD1|TRBV9|.
CASSKTYGQAYGYTF
TGTGCCAGCAGTAAAACTTACGGACAGGCCTATGGCTACACCTTC
>TRBJ2-7|TRBD2|TRBV29-1|.
CSVRTSGHYEQYF
TGCAGCGTTCGGACTAGCGGCCACTACGAGCAGTACTTC
>TRBJ1-3|.|TRBV18|.
CASSPPRSILSSGNTIYF
TGTGCCAGCTCACCACCGAGATCGATTTTGTCCTCTGGAAACACCATATATTTT
>TRBJ1-2|TRBD1|TRBV7-2|.
CASSRDRGHRGYTF
TGTGCCAGCAGCCGGGACAGGGGGCACAGAGGCTACACCTTC
>TRBJ1-1|.|TRBV15|few
CATSRAGTDNTEAFF
TGTGCCACCAGCAGAGCCGGGACGGATAACACTGAAGCTTTCTTT
>TRBJ2-3|TRBD2|TRBV18|.
CASSPLGGGTDTQYF
TGTGCCAGCTCACCACTTGGCGGGGGAACAGATACGCAGTATTTT
>TRBJ1-5|TRBD1|TRBV10-3|once
CAISRDRGPDQPQHF
TGTGCCATCAGTCGGGACAGGGGGCCGGATCAGCCCCAGCATTTT
>TRBJ1-1|TRBD1|TRBV28|.
CASSSPGGGAFF
TGTGCCAGCAGTTCCCCAGGGGGCGGAGCTTTCTTT
>TRBJ2-7|TRBD1|TRBV25-1|.
CASSGQGSGEQYF
TGTGCCAGCAGCGGACAGGGATCGGGGGAGCAGTACTTC
>TRBJ2-7|TRBD2|TRBV18|.
CASSPLASGRLGEGYEQYF
TGTGCCAGCTCACCACTTGCTAGCGGGAGATTGGGGGAAGGATACGAGCAGTACTTC
>TRBJ2-1|.|TRBV11-2|.
CASSLDLTPSYNEQFF
TGTGCCAGCAGCTTAGATCTGACCCCCTCCTACAATGAGCAGTTCTTC
>TRBJ2-1|TRBD2|TRBV11-3|.
CASSLEGLANEQFF
TGTGCCAGCAGCTTAGAGGGACTAGCGAATGAGCAGTTCTTC
>TRBJ1-1|.|TRBV2|.
CAAALGGQTEAFF
TGTGCAGCGGCCCTGGGGGGGCAGACTGAAGCTTTCTTT
>TRBJ1-4|.|TRBV6-1|.
CASQAGDTNEKLFF
TGTGCCAGCCAAGCAGGGGACACTAATGAAAAACTGTTTTTT
>TRBJ2-1|.|TRBV30|once
CAWTPYPGGEQFF
TGTGCCTGGACTCCGTACCCAGGAGGTGAGCAGTTCTTC
>TRBJ2-7|TRBD2|TRBV10-3|.
CASGGRERTYEQYF
TGTGCCTCGGGAGGGCGGGAGAGAACCTACGAGCAGTACTTC
>TRBJ2-1|TRBD2|TRBV14|.
CASSHKAGGSYNEQFF
TGTGCCAGCAGCCATAAGGCGGGAGGGTCCTACAATGAGCAGTTCTTC
>TRBJ2-7|.|TRBV7-8|.
CASSLQPLRISYEQYF
TGTGCCAGCAGCTTACAACCCCTTCGGATTTCCTACGAGCAGTACTTC
>TRBJ2-7|.|TRBV15|.
CATSARRASGEQYF
TGTGCCACCAGCGCTCGCAGGGCGTCGGGCGAGCAGTACTTC
>TRBJ1-1|.|TRBV20-1|.
CSASTGWAFF
TGCAGTGCTAGTACTGGGTGGGCTTTCTTT
>TRBJ2-2|.|TRBV11-3|.
CASSPNTGELFF
TGTGCCAGCTCCCCCAACACCGGGGAGCTGTTTTTT
>TRBJ2-3|TRBD1|TRBV2|.
CASSDRGFTDTQYF
TGTGCCAGCAGCGACAGGGGTTTCACAGATACGCAGTATTTT
>TRBJ2-7|TRBD1|TRBV7-2|.
CASSTRQGTPYEQYF
TGTGCCAGCAGTACCCGACAGGGGACCCCCTACGAGCAGTACTTC
>TRBJ1-1|.|TRBV11-3|.
CASSPLGRVTEASF
TGTGCCAGCAGCCCTCTGGGGCGAGTCACTGAAGCTTCCTTT
>TRBJ2-1|.|TRBV30|.
CAWSLSGRSYNEQFF
TGTGCCTGGAGCCTTTCCGGGCGCTCCTACAATGAGCAGTTCTTC
>TRBJ2-7|.|TRBV7-2|.
CASSLASGSSYEQYF
TGTGCCAGCAGCTTAGCTTCCGGAAGTTCCTACGAGCAGTACTTC
>TRBJ1-2|TRBD1|TRBV5-3|.
CARSRGQGVSGYTF
TGTGCCAGAAGCCGAGGACAGGGTGTTTCTGGCTACACCTTC
>TRBJ2-7|.|TRBV10-3|.
CAISGQAEQYF
TGTGCCATCAGTGGACAGGCCGAGCAGTACTTC
>TRBJ2-7|.|TRBV28|.
CASDNRGTYEQYF
TGTGCCAGCGATAACCGGGGGACCTACGAGCAGTACTTC
>TRBJ2-1|TRBD2|TRBV5-4|.
CASSETSGRFNDEQFF
TGTGCCAGCAGCGAGACTAGCGGGAGATTTAACGATGAGCAGTTCTTC
>TRBJ2-3|.|TRBV11-2|.
CASSLVARGQEDTQYF
TGTGCCAGCAGCTTAGTTGCGCGGGGCCAGGAAGATACGCAGTATTTT
>TRBJ2-5|.|TRBV21-1|.
CASSIGRVQTQYF
TGTGCCAGCAGCATCGGGAGGGTTCAGACCCAGTACTTC